Following are 6 T cell receptor beta chains from one sample sequenced in a study of T cells in narcolepsy. Assay: immunoSEQ multiplex PCR; the TCRdb copy retains only in-frame clones and omits some. The table shows 25,000 to 35,000 clones, with about four fifths occurring only once. Sequenced input: memory (CD45RA-) CD4+ T cells from blood. These receptor sequences come from a human donor in good health.

The CDR3 here is CASSLDLFTDTQYF. CDR3 DNA: TGCGCCAGCAGCTTGGACTTATTCACAGATACGCAGTATTTT. The J gene is TRBJ2-3, the V gene TRBV5-1; no clear D gene. This CDR3 contains 14 residues. The V end lost 0 bases, the J end lost 2 bases, and 7 bases lay between the germline ends. CDR1 is SGHRS, CDR2 YFSETQ, per germline.

Turning to this clone: At one end the junction does not follow the germline gene, possibly because of a read error. The V call is TRBV2, the J call TRBJ2-5; the match to TRBD2 covers 8 bases. This CDR3 spans 14 amino acids. Per the germline V gene, CDR1 is SNHLY and CDR2 is FYNNEI. The chain's CDR3 is CASMRGEAGEAQYF. The CDR3 nucleotides read TGTGCCAGCATGCGAGGGGAAGCGGGAGAGGCCCAGTACTTC.

The rearrangement joins TRBV7-3 to TRBJ2-3; D gene unclear. Trimming removed 6 bases at V and 2 bases at J, with 21 bases between. The CDR3 spans 17 residues. Germline CDR1 SGHTA, CDR2 FQGTGA. CDR3 nucleotide sequence: TGTGCCAGCAGTAATAGCCCAACCCGGGCCTACACAGATACGCAGTATTTT. This gives the protein CASSNSPTRAYTDTQYF.

The gene calls are TRBV25-1 and TRBJ1-1; 9 bases are shared with TRBD1. Unmatched junction bases numbered 12, after V lost 5 bases and J lost 5 bases. The CDR3 runs 16 residues. Germline values: CDR1 MGHDK, CDR2 SYGVNS. Written as DNA, the CDR3 is TGTGCCAGCAGTTACGGGACAGGGTCTTTTCGGACTGAAGCTTTCTTT. Protein product: CASSYGTGSFRTEAFF.

In this sample, this clone turned up a few times. The genes are TRBV6-5 and TRBJ2-7, with TRBD1 matching over 7 bases. Germline assignment: CDR1 MNHEY and CDR2 SVGAGI. The length of the CDR3 is 13 residues. With V trimmed by 2 bases and J by 7 bases, 5 bases remained unmatched. This CDR3 is CASSYRQGGEQYF. The CDR3 DNA sequence: TGTGCCAGCAGTTACCGACAGGGCGGTGAGCAGTACTTC.

This clone was seen once. This specimen includes other DNA sequences encoding the same CDR3. This rearrangement joins TRBV27 to TRBJ1-2; D gene ambiguous. Looked up from germline, CDR1 is MNHEY and CDR2 is SMNVEV (reference sequence). The CDR3 length is 14 residues. The ends were cut back, 5 bases at V and 3 bases at J, with 13 bases in the middle. CDR3 in DNA: TGTGCCAGCAGTCGTACACAACAGCACTATGGCTACACCTTC. Translation gives CASSRTQQHYGYTF.